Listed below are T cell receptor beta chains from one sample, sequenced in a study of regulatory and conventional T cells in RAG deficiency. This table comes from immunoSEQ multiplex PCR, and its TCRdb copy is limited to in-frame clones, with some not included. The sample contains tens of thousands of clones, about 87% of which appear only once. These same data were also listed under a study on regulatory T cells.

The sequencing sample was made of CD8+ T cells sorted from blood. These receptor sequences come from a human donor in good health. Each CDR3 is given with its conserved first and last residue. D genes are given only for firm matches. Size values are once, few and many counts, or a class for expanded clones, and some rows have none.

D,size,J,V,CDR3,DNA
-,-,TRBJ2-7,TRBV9,CASSAGGDQTYEQYF,TGTGCCAGCAGCGCAGGGGGGGACCAGACCTACGAGCAGTACTTC
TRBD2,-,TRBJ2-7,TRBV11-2,CASSLGSGGSYEQYF,TGTGCCAGCAGCTTAGGAAGCGGGGGGTCCTACGAGCAGTACTTC
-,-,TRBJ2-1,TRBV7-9,CASSLDDGEQFF,TGTGCCAGCAGCTTAGATGACGGTGAGCAGTTCTTC
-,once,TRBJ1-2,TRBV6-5,CASSYDTGDGYTF,TGTGCCAGCAGTTACGACACGGGGGATGGCTACACCTTC
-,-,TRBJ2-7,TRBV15,CATSRDPEVHDYEQYF,TGTGCCACCAGCAGAGATCCTGAGGTTCATGACTACGAGCAGTACTTC
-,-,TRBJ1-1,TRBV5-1,CASSQRQGMNTEAFF,TGCGCCAGCAGTCAGAGGCAGGGGATGAACACTGAAGCTTTCTTT
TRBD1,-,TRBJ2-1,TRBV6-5,CATGRTGDYNEQFF,TGTGCCACCGGTCGGACAGGGGATTACAATGAGCAGTTCTTC
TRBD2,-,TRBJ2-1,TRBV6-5,CASSPRASGSYEQFF,TGTGCCAGCAGCCCTAGGGCTAGCGGGAGTTATGAGCAGTTCTTC
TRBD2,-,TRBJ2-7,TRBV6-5,CASSPGGSYEQYF,TGTGCCAGCAGTCCGGGGGGATCCTACGAGCAGTACTTC
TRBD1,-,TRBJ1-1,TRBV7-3,CASSFDRGTEAFF,TGTGCCAGCAGCTTCGACAGGGGCACTGAAGCTTTCTTT
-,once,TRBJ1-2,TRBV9,CASSVTGNYGYTF,TGTGCCAGCAGCGTAACGGGTAACTATGGCTACACCTTC
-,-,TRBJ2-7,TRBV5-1,CASSFGAREQYF,TGCGCCAGCAGCTTCGGGGCTCGCGAGCAGTACTTC
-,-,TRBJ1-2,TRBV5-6,CASTGGGHYGYTF,TGTGCCAGCACCGGGGGGGGCCACTATGGCTACACCTTC
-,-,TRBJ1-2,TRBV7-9,CASSLGLEGSTYGYTF,TGTGCCAGCAGCTTAGGGTTAGAGGGTAGTACCTATGGCTACACCTTC
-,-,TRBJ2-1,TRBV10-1,CAISGRSSYNEQFF,TGCGCCATCTCAGGGAGGAGCTCCTACAATGAGCAGTTCTTC
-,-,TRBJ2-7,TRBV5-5,CASSFLPGEGYEQYF,TGTGCCAGCAGCTTCCTTCCAGGGGAGGGCTACGAGCAGTACTTC
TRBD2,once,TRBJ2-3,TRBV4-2,CASSQVAGTSSTDTQYF,TGTGCCAGCAGCCAAGTAGCGGGAACATCTAGCACAGATACGCAGTATTTT
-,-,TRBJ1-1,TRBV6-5,CASSYSGTNTEAFF,TGTGCCAGCAGTTACTCCGGTACTAACACTGAAGCTTTCTTT
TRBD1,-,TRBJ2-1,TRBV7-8,CASSFGTGDNEQFF,TGTGCCAGCAGCTTCGGGACAGGGGACAATGAGCAGTTCTTC
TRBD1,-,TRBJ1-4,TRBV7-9,CASSLARQGANEKLFF,TGTGCCAGCAGCCTTGCCCGACAGGGGGCGAATGAAAAACTGTTTTTT
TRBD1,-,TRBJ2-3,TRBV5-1,CASSFRDRATDTQYF,TGCGCCAGCAGCTTCCGGGACAGGGCTACAGATACGCAGTATTTT
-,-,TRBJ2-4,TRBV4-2,CASSQDPYGLAKNIQYF,TGTGCCAGCAGCCAAGATCCTTACGGGTTAGCCAAAAACATTCAGTACTTC
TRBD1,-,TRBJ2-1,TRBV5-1,CASSGGQGNEQFF,TGCGCCAGCAGCGGGGGACAGGGGAATGAGCAGTTCTTC
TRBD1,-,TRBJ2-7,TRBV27,CASSETGTGGYEQYF,TGTGCCAGCAGCGAAACCGGGACAGGGGGCTACGAGCAGTACTTC
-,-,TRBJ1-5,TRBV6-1,CASSFGGPGQPQHF,TGTGCCAGCAGCTTCGGGGGCCCGGGGCAGCCCCAGCATTTT
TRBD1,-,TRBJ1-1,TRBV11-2,CASSPTGAKMNTEAFF,TGTGCCAGCAGCCCGACAGGGGCGAAAATGAACACTGAAGCTTTCTTT
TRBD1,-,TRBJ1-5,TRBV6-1,CASSESNRGFDQPQHF,TGTGCCAGCAGTGAATCCAACAGGGGATTTGATCAGCCCCAGCATTTT
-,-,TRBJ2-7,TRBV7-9,CASSAPGEVEQYF,TGTGCCAGCAGCGCCCCGGGGGAGGTCGAGCAGTACTTC
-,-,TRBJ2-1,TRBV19,CASSIERGDEQFF,TGTGCCAGTAGTATAGAACGAGGGGATGAGCAGTTCTTC
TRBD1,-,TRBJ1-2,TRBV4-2,CASSQDRDSVAGVQGYGYTF,TGTGCCAGCAGCCAAGACAGGGACAGTGTAGCCGGAGTTCAAGGCTATGGCTACACCTTC
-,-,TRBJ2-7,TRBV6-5,CASSYGKSGSYEQYF,TGTGCCAGCAGTTACGGAAAGTCCGGCTCCTACGAGCAGTACTTC
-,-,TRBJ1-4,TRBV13,CASSLRDTRNEKLFF,TGTGCCAGCAGCTTAAGGGACACTCGTAATGAAAAACTGTTTTTT
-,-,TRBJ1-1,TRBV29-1,CSVEVNLMGGTEAFF,TGCAGCGTTGAAGTAAACCTGATGGGCGGTACTGAAGCTTTCTTT
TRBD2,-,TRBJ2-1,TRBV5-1,CASSPGTSGSNEQFF,TGCGCCAGCAGCCCCGGGACTAGCGGCTCCAATGAGCAGTTCTTC
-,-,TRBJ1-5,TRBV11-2,CASSLEGGITGNQPQHF,TGTGCCAGCAGCTTAGAAGGGGGAATAACAGGGAATCAGCCCCAGCATTTT
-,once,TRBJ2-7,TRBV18,CASSPGTSPYEQYF,TGTGCCAGCTCACCAGGGACAAGTCCCTACGAGCAGTACTTC
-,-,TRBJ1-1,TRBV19,CASSRVNTEAFF,TGTGCCAGTAGTAGGGTGAACACTGAAGCTTTCTTT
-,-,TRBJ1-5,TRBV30,CAWSGTLSNQPQHF,TGTGCCTGGAGTGGGACCCTTAGCAATCAGCCCCAGCATTTT
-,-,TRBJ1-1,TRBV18,CASSPPILTGIAFF,TGTGCCAGCTCACCACCGATTCTTACAGGGATAGCTTTCTTT
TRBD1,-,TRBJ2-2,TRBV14,CASSQIQGENTGELFF,TGTGCCAGCAGCCAAATACAGGGGGAGAACACCGGGGAGCTGTTTTTT
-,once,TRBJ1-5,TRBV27,CASSLKGQPQHF,TGTGCCAGCAGTTTAAAAGGGCAGCCCCAGCATTTT
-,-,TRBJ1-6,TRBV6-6,CASSYPDSSYNSPLHF,TGTGCCAGCAGTTACCCGGACAGCTCCTATAATTCACCCCTCCACTTT
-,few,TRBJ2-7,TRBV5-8,CASSSWDRAYEQYF,TGTGCCAGCAGCTCGTGGGACCGAGCCTACGAGCAGTACTTC
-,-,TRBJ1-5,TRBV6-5,CASSYGQPGQPQHF,TGTGCCAGCAGTTACGGACAACCGGGACAGCCCCAGCATTTT
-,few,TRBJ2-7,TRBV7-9,CASSFPGYSYEQYF,TGTGCCAGCAGCTTCCCCGGCTACTCCTACGAGCAGTACTTC
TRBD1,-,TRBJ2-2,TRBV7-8,CASSLGQGSTGELFF,TGTGCCAGCAGCTTAGGACAGGGGAGCACCGGGGAGCTGTTTTTT
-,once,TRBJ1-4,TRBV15,CATSRDTDPNEKLFF,TGTGCCACCAGCAGAGATACGGACCCTAATGAAAAACTGTTTTTT
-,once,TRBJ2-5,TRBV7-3,CASSLRTPFQETQYF,TGTGCCAGCAGCTTAAGGACACCTTTTCAAGAGACCCAGTACTTC
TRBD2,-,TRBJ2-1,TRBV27,CASSDLAGLGNNEQFF,TGTGCCAGCAGTGACCTAGCGGGGCTTGGAAACAATGAGCAGTTCTTC
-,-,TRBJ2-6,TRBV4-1,CASSPTGSGANVLTF,TGCGCCAGCAGTCCTACAGGGTCCGGGGCCAACGTCCTGACTTTC
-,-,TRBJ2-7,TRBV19,CASSIKVGYEQYF,TGTGCCAGTAGTATTAAGGTCGGCTACGAGCAGTACTTC
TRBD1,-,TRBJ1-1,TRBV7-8,CASSLNQGAGTEAFF,TGTGCCAGCAGCCTAAATCAGGGGGCAGGGACTGAAGCTTTCTTT